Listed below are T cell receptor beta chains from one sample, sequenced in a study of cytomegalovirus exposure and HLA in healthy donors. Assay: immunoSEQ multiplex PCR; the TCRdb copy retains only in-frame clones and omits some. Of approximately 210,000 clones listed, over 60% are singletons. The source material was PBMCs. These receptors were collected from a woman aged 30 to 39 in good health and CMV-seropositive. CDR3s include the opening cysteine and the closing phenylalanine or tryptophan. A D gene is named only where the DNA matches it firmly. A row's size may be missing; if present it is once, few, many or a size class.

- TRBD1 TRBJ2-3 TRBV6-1 CASRPGTAGTDTQYF TGTGCCAGCAGACCCGGGACAGCCGGCACAGATACGCAGTATTTT
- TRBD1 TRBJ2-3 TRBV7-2 CASSWDRGSTDTQYF TGTGCCAGCAGCTGGGACAGGGGATCCACAGATACGCAGTATTTT
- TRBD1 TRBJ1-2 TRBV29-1 CSVEPCPGRGPRRYPNYGYTF TGCAGCGTTGAACCCTGTCCGGGCAGGGGGCCCAGAAGATACCCTAACTATGGCTACACCTTC
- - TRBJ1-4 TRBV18 CASSQRQGPNEKLFF TGTGCCAGCTCCCAACGGCAGGGCCCAAATGAAAAACTGTTTTTT
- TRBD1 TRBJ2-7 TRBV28 CASSYPPSRGSYEQYF TGTGCCAGCAGTTACCCCCCTTCCAGGGGGTCCTACGAGCAGTACTTC
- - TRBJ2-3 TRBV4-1 CASSQVPQGGTDTQYF TGCGCCAGCAGCCAAGTCCCGCAGGGCGGAACAGATACGCAGTATTTT
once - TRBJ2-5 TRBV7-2 CASSTTGVAETQYF TGTGCCAGCAGCACCACGGGAGTAGCAGAGACCCAGTACTTC
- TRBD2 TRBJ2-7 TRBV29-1 CSVKTSGHSYEQYF TGCAGCGTCAAGACTAGCGGCCACTCCTACGAGCAGTACTTC
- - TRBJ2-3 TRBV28 CASSWRGHTDTQYF TGTGCCAGCAGTTGGCGGGGGCACACAGATACGCAGTATTTT
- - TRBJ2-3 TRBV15 CATSRDRGRGIGDTQYF TGTGCCACCAGCAGAGATAGGGGCAGGGGAATCGGGGATACGCAGTATTTT
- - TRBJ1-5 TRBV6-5 CASSYRGGNQPQHF TGTGCCAGCAGTTACAGGGGTGGCAATCAGCCCCAGCATTTT
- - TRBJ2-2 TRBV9 CASSVMTENTGELFF TGTGCCAGCAGCGTGATGACTGAAAACACCGGGGAGCTGTTTTTT
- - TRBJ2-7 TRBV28 CASRAGHRSAYEQYF TGTGCCAGCAGAGCGGGACATCGATCCGCCTACGAGCAGTACTTC
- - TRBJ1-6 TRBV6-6 CASRGSGTGVSSPLHF TGTGCCAGCAGGGGGTCCGGGACGGGGGTAAGCTCACCCCTCCACTTT
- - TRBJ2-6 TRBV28 CASSFPNSGANVLTF TGTGCCAGCAGTTTTCCCAACTCTGGGGCCAACGTCCTGACTTTC
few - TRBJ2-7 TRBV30 CAWRTPVGRDSYEQYF TGTGCCTGGAGGACGCCGGTCGGCAGGGACTCATACGAGCAGTACTTC
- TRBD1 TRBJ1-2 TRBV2 CASTRQGRYGYTF TGTGCCAGCACCAGACAGGGACGCTATGGCTACACCTTC
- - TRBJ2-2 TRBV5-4 CASNPQGTGELFF TGTGCCAGCAACCCTCAGGGTACCGGGGAGCTGTTTTTT
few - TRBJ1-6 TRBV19 CASSIGGSEGNSPLHF TGTGCCAGTAGTATAGGGGGGTCGGAGGGAAATTCACCCCTCCACTTT
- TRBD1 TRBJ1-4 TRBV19 CATGSWDRDEKLFF TGTGCCACCGGTTCGTGGGACAGGGATGAAAAACTGTTTTTT
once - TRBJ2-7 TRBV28 CASSPQGQTYEQYF TGTGCCAGCAGCCCCCAGGGCCAGACGTACGAGCAGTACTTC
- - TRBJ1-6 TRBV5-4 CASSLGPLTGNNSPLHF TGTGCCAGCAGCCTTGGACCTCTGACGGGGAATAATTCACCCCTCCACTTT
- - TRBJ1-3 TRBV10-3 CATSGDGNTIYF TGTGCCACATCAGGGGATGGAAACACCATATATTTT
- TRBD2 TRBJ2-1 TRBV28 CATRLAGASSYNEQFF TGTGCCACACGGCTAGCGGGGGCCAGCTCCTACAATGAGCAGTTCTTC
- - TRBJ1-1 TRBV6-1 CASSESTANTEAFF TGTGCCAGCAGTGAGTCGACAGCCAACACTGAAGCTTTCTTT
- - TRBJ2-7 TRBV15 CATSRVNAGIYEQYF TGTGCCACCAGCAGGGTGAACGCGGGAATCTACGAGCAGTACTTC
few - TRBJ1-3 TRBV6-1 CASRGGAFGNTIYF TGTGCCAGCAGGGGAGGGGCCTTTGGAAACACCATATATTTT
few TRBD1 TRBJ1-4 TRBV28 CASSRRVGQEDNEKLFF TGTGCCAGCAGTCGTAGGGTAGGACAGGAAGATAATGAAAAACTGTTTTTT
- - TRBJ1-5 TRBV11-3 CASPLAGGESNQPQHF TGTGCCAGCCCCCTAGCCGGGGGAGAGAGCAATCAGCCCCAGCATTTT
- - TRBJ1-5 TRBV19 CASSKLGNQPQHF TGTGCCAGTAGTAAGCTGGGCAATCAGCCCCAGCATTTT
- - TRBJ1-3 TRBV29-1 CSVVKSGNTIYF TGCAGCGTTGTTAAATCTGGAAACACCATATATTTT
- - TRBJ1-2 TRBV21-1 CASSKASWAVGGYTF TGTGCCAGCAGCAAAGCGTCCTGGGCAGTTGGGGGCTACACCTTC
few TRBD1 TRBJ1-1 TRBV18 CASSPSRQGANTEAFF TGTGCCAGCTCACCTAGCCGACAGGGGGCGAACACTGAAGCTTTCTTT
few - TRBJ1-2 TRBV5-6 CASRHMSRTFGRGYTF TGTGCCAGCAGGCATATGTCGAGGACTTTCGGGCGTGGCTACACCTTC
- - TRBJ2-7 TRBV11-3 CASSLDPRDEQYF TGTGCCAGCAGCTTAGATCCCAGGGACGAGCAGTACTTC
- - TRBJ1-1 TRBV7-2 CASSPSSEAFF TGTGCCAGCAGCCCTAGCAGTGAAGCTTTCTTT
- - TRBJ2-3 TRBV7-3 CASSFLDTDTQYF TGTGCCAGCAGCTTTCTAGACACAGATACGCAGTATTTT
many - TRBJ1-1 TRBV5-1 CASSLGQGSMNTEAFF TGCGCCAGCAGCTTGGGCCAGGGTTCCATGAACACTGAAGCTTTCTTT
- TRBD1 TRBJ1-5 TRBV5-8 CASSQRTGGSNQPQHF TGTGCCAGCAGCCAAAGAACAGGGGGCAGCAATCAGCCCCAGCATTTT
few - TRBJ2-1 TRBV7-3 CASSLDEFADEQFF TGTGCCAGCAGCTTAGATGAGTTTGCCGATGAGCAGTTCTTC
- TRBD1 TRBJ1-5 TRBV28 CASSFSGTGRFSNQPQHF TGTGCCAGCAGTTTCTCCGGGACAGGGAGGTTTAGCAATCAGCCCCAGCATTTT
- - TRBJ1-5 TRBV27 CASSLGRSNQPQHF TGTGCCAGCAGTTTAGGGCGTAGCAATCAGCCCCAGCATTTT
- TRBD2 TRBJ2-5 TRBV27 CASSLGGTTWETQYF TGTGCCAGCAGTTTAGGGGGGACTACGTGGGAGACCCAGTACTTC
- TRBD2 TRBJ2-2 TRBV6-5 CAGGGSTGELFF TGTGCGGGCGGGGGGTCGACCGGGGAGCTGTTTTTT
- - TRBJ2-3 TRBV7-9 CASNRGARTDTQYF TGTGCCAGCAACCGGGGGGCGCGCACAGATACGCAGTATTTT
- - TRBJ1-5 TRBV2 CASTPGGGFYQPQHF TGTGCCAGCACCCCCGGCGGGGGCTTCTATCAGCCCCAGCATTTT
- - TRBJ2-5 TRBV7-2 CASSPGLKETQYF TGTGCCAGCAGCCCAGGACTGAAAGAGACCCAGTACTTC
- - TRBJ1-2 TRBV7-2 CASSSRGYGYTF TGTGCCAGCAGCTCCAGGGGATACGGCTACACCTTC
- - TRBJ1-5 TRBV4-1 CASSQGVGAKRNQPQHF TGCGCCAGCAGCCAAGGGGTGGGGGCGAAACGCAATCAGCCCCAGCATTTT
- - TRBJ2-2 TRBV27 CASRVPGRGTGELFF TGTGCCAGCAGAGTACCTGGAAGGGGGACCGGGGAGCTGTTTTTT
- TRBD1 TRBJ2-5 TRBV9 CASSVEQGREETQYF TGTGCCAGCAGCGTAGAACAGGGGCGAGAAGAGACCCAGTACTTC
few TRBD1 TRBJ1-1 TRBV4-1 CASSYGTGIGNTEAFF TGCGCCAGCAGCTACGGGACAGGGATAGGGAACACTGAAGCTTTCTTT
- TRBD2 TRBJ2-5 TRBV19 CASGLAAETQYF TGTGCCAGCGGGCTAGCGGCGGAGACCCAGTACTTC
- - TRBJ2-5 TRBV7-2 CASTPGGQETQYF TGTGCCAGCACCCCTGGGGGGCAAGAGACCCAGTACTTC
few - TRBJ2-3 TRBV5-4 CASSMGLNTDTQYF TGTGCCAGCAGCATGGGACTTAACACAGATACGCAGTATTTT